This T cell receptor (beta chain) emerged from a study of cytomegalovirus exposure and HLA in healthy donors. Study-wide context: As an earlier analysis found, some 170 million T cells yielded about 120 million unique TCR beta sequences.

Only one count was recorded for this clone. Antigen unknown. Study-level points and caveats: The study recorded about 160 TCR beta chains that were cytomegalovirus-associated. Donor immune exposure was known only as CMV serostatus.

It was with 60 Vbeta and 13 Jbeta primers that the PCR ran. TCRdb keeps only in-frame clones here, not all; method: immunoSEQ multiplex PCR. The table lists 85,000 to 130,000 clones, roughly four fifths of them singletons, with 2.5% to 3% in the top ten. V lost 5 bases and J lost 10; bases outside the gene matches: 2. This CDR3 comprises 12 residues. Germline loops: CDR1 SGHTA, CDR2 FQGNSA. The gene calls are TRBV7-2 and TRBJ1-6; 7 bases agree with TRBD1. Specimen: PBMCs. The receptor's source is a male donor in good health and CMV-seropositive. The chain's CDR3 is CASSPGQSPLHF. CDR3 DNA: TGTGCCAGCAGCCCGGGACAGTCACCCCTCCACTTT.